This is a list of T cell receptor beta chains from one sample in a study of cytotoxic CD8 clonotypes in ibrutinib-treated CLL. TCRdb's copy holds only in-frame clones and misses some; the assay was immunoSEQ multiplex PCR. The table shows 60,000 to 70,000 clones, with approximately 57% occurring only once. The sequenced sample was PBMCs, obtained after 12 months of ibrutinib treatment. These receptor sequences come from a human donor with chronic lymphocytic leukemia. Each CDR3 is given with its conserved first and last residue. The order of the fields is CDR3 protein, D gene, V gene, CDR3 length. The D gene is left open where the match is weak.

CASKKQGQNTEAFF NA TRBV25-1 14
CASSILSSSYEQYF NA TRBV5-1 14
CASSYRAGPPQEAFF NA TRBV6-6 15
CASRGLAGAETQYF TRBD2 TRBV28 14
CSASASGSSHRTYNEQFF TRBD2 TRBV29-1 18
CASSFGTGGSYTIYF TRBD1 TRBV7-9 15
CASSEQGGSNQPQHF NA TRBV25-1 15
CASSLGGTPTDTQYF NA TRBV7-2 15
CASRRNSGNTIYF NA TRBV6-5 13
CASSINGMNTEAFF NA TRBV19 14
CASSIEGSDTGELFF NA TRBV19 15
CASSISGTGADTQYF TRBD1 TRBV19 15
CASSYLTGYNTGELFF NA TRBV6-5 16
CASITGANEGYGYTF TRBD1 TRBV28 15
CASSPLPVLAGEVIQYF TRBD2 TRBV28 17
CASSLLSSGANVLTF NA TRBV28 15
CASSEAAAGRRNTEAFF NA TRBV2 17
CASSLVQGASNNEQFF TRBD1 TRBV7-9 16
CASSIRGTVNTEAFF TRBD1 TRBV19 15
CSVMDRYTGELFF TRBD1 TRBV29-1 13
CASSETGSRGYTF NA TRBV6-1 13
CASSLLGGVTNTEAFF NA TRBV28 16
CASSYLAGVQTQYF TRBD2 TRBV6-5 14
CASSPPGRGIDTQYF NA TRBV11-1 15
CASSLGQGGETQYF TRBD1 TRBV11-3 14
CASSFSATNEKLFF NA TRBV5-1 14
CASSLEHEQFF NA TRBV11-3 11
CAPGEPQHF NA TRBV6-4 9